One and the same sample provided the 5 T cell receptor beta chains below, sequenced in a study of prognosis after radiotherapy for stage I lung cancer. Genomic DNA yielded TCR beta CDR3, amplified by two-round multiplex PCR. Primers targeting each individual TRBV and TRBJ gene were applied in first-round PCR. TCRdb processed the multiplex PCR reads anew with MiXCR; each CDR3 protein has one entry. The data show tens of thousands of distinct CDR3 sequences, about 37% seen once. Sample: PBMCs, taken before or after stereotactic body radiation therapy (not recorded which). These receptors were taken from a donor over 45 with non-small cell lung cancer.

Only one count was recorded for this clonotype. A far larger clone differs by one base, so this is likely a read error. J is TRBJ1-2 and V is TRBV6-1, with D perhaps TRBD1 (5 bases). CDR1 is MNHNS and CDR2 is SASEGT in the germline V gene. With 5 bases removed from V and 6 bases from J, the gap between germline ends came to 13 bases. This CDR3 region has 13 residues. This chain's CDR3 is CASSHRGEHGYTF. CDR3 bases: TGTGCCAGCAGTCACCGGGGCGAGCATGGCTACACCTTC.

The rearrangement uses TRBV2 and TRBJ2-2, with 9 nucleotides matching TRBD1. V was pared by 4 bases and J by 7 bases, with 7 bases of the junction left unmatched. Germline V gives CDR1 SNHLY, CDR2 FYNNEI. CDR3 length: 15 residues. The CDR3 protein is CASSGGDRAFGELFF. DNA of the CDR3: TGTGCCAGCAGTGGGGGGGACAGGGCTTTCGGGGAGCTGTTTTTT. Combining the CDR3 with reference TRBV2 and TRBJ2-2 gives the whole variable domain EPEVTQTPSHQVTQMGQEVILRCVPISNHLYFYWYRQILGQKVEFLVSFYNNEISEKSEIFDDQFSVERPDGSNFTLKIRSTKLEDSAMYFCASSGGDRAFGELFFGEGSRLTVL.

In this sample, this clonotype turned up many times. This chain connects TRBV10-2 to TRBJ2-3; 9 bases are a match to TRBD1. The CDR3 is 15 residues long. After removal of 6 bases from V and 4 bases from J, the junction contained 8 bases not matched to a gene. In germline, CDR1 is WSHSY, CDR2 SAAADI. Here the CDR3 DNA reads TGCGCCAGCAGAAGGGGACAGGGAGCGGCAGATACGCAGTATTTT. Its translation is CASRRGQGAADTQYF.

This chain joins TRBV20-1 and TRBJ1-2; D is possibly TRBD1 (6 bases). Germline V CDR1 and CDR2: DFQATT, SNEGSKA (reference sequence). CDR3 length equals 12 residues. Trimming took off 3 bases at V and 6 bases at J, with 11 bases between the two ends. CDR3 sequence (DNA): TGCAGTGCTAGTCGGGACATCGATGGCTACACCTTC. Amino acids: CSASRDIDGYTF.

This clonotype appeared many times. The chain combines TRBV28 with TRBJ2-5; 9 bases are shared with TRBD2. V shed 5 bases and J 5 bases; nucleotides not matched to a gene: 12. The CDR3 consists of 16 residues. Per germline, CDR1 MDHEN and CDR2 SYDVKM. The CDR3 sequence: CASSGRREGRRETQYF. For the CDR3, the DNA is TGTGCCAGCAGTGGGAGGCGGGAGGGCCGGAGGGAGACCCAGTACTTC.